The entry that follows covers one T cell receptor beta chain sequence. Clones were read by immunoSEQ multiplex PCR, and TCRdb kept only the in-frame ones, dropping some. In the table there are about 46,000 clones, 84% of which are singletons. This record belongs to a study of blood T cell repertoires in COVID-19. This CDR3 comprises 16 residues. V dropped 1 base and J dropped 0 bases, with 11 bases sitting between them. Germline assignment: CDR1 SGHTS and CDR2 YDEGEE. The TCR comes from a man aged 55 to 70 with acute or convalescent COVID-19. The sample taken for sequencing was peripheral blood. V and J are TRBV5-8 and TRBJ1-3, with a tentative D call TRBD1 (5 bases). CDR3 amino acids: CASSLPTELSGNTIYF. The DNA for the CDR3 is TGTGCCAGCAGCTTGCCGACAGAACTCTCTGGAAACACCATATATTTT.